The entry that follows covers one TCR beta chain sequence. Sequenced by immunoSEQ multiplex PCR; TCRdb stores in-frame clones only, minus some. The sample holds about 9,800 clones, around 91% seen once. This CDR3 contains 16 residues. Trimming pared 0 bases from V and 5 bases from J, leaving 11 bases between. CDR1 is MGHRA and CDR2 is YSYEKL in the germline V gene. This record comes from a study of graft-versus-host responses after intestinal transplantation. The source is a human patient who received an intestinal transplant, so some T cells may come from the graft donor. The material was PBMCs, obtained 43 to 45 days after intestinal transplant. The rearrangement links TRBV4-1 to TRBJ1-6, with D possibly matching TRBD1 (6 bases). For the CDR3, the DNA is TGCGCCAGCAGCCAAGATCGGGCAGGGGATAATTCACCCCTCCACTTT. This codes for CASSQDRAGDNSPLHF.